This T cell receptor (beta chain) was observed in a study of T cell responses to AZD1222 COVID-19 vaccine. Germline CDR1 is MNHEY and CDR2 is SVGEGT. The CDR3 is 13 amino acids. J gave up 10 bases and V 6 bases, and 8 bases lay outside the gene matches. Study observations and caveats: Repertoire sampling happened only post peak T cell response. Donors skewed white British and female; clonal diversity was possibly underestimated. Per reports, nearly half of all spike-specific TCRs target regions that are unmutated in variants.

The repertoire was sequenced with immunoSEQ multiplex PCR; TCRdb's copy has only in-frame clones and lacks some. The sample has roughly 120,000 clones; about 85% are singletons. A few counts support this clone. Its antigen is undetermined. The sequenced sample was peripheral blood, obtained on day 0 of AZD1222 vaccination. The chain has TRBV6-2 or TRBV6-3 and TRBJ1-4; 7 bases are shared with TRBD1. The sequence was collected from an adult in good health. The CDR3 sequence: CASSPPTGRKLFF. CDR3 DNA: TGTGCCAGCAGCCCCCCGACAGGGAGAAAACTGTTTTTT.